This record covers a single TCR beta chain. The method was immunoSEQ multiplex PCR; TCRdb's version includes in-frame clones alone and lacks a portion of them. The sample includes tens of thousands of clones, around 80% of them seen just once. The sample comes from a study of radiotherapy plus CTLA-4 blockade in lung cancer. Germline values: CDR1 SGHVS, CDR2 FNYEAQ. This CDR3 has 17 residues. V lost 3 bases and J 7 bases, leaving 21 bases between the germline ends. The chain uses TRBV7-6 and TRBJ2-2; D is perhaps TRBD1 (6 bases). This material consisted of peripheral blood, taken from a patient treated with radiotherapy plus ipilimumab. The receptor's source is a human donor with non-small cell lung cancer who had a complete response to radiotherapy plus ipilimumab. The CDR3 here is CASSLYREQGYSGELFF. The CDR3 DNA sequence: TGTGCCAGCAGCTTGTACAGGGAACAGGGTTACAGCGGGGAGCTGTTTTTT.